This entry lists 32 T cell receptor beta chains sequenced from one sample in a study of T cell changes during pregnancy in multiple sclerosis. Sequencing was performed with immunoSEQ multiplex PCR; in TCRdb, only in-frame clones are kept and a portion is missing. The sample includes 35,000 to 50,000 clones, more than 85% of them seen just once. Source: CD4+ T cells from peripheral blood mononuclear cells, taken after pregnancy. The receptors here all came from a female donor in good health, enrolled as a control in a pregnancy study.

The chain has TRBV27 and TRBJ2-1, with D possibly being TRBD2 (5 bases). CDR1 and CDR2 from the germline V gene are MNHEY and SMNVEV (reference sequence). The CDR3 is 18 residues long. Deletions cut 4 bases from V and 0 bases from J, with 19 bases between. CDR3 DNA sequence: TGTGCCAGCAGTTCTCACGGTGAGGGAGCCCTCTCCTACAATGAGCAGTTCTTC. It translates to CASSSHGEGALSYNEQFF.

The chain combines TRBV5-1 with TRBJ2-5; weak D call: TRBD2 (7 bases). The germline CDR1 and CDR2 sequences are SGHRS and YFSETQ. V was clipped by 3 bases and J by 7 bases, with 16 bases between them. The length of the CDR3 is 14 residues. The CDR3: CASSSGGQIRTQYF. CDR3 coding DNA: TGCGCCAGCAGCTCGGGGGGCCAGATTCGGACCCAGTACTTC.

This chain joins TRBV18 and TRBJ1-3, with D possibly being TRBD1 (6 bases). Germline V gives CDR1 KGHSH, CDR2 LQKENI. The germline V and J ends were trimmed by 3 bases and 5 bases, with 11 bases remaining between them. CDR3 length equals 14 residues. As DNA, the CDR3 is TGTGCCAGCTCACCCGGGACAACGCGAAACACCATATATTTT. It encodes CASSPGTTRNTIYF. Using reference TRBV18 and TRBJ1-3 for the parts outside the CDR3, the full variable domain is NAGVMQNPRHLVRRRGQEARLRCSPMKGHSHVYWYRQLPEEGLKFMVYLQKENIIDESGMPKERFSAEFPKEGPSILRIQQVVRGDSAAYFCASSPGTTRNTIYFGEGSWLTVV.

This clone is a singleton in its sample. CDR3: CASRHRVEEGNEQFF. The CDR3 nucleotides read TGCGCCAGCAGACACAGGGTTGAGGAAGGGAATGAGCAGTTCTTC. The chain has TRBV5-1 and TRBJ2-1; D is possibly TRBD1 (6 bases). The CDR3 extends over 15 amino acids. The ends were cut back, 5 bases at V and 7 bases at J, with 19 bases in the middle. Germline CDR1 and CDR2: SGHRS and YFSETQ. Full variable domain (missing parts from reference TRBV5-1 and TRBJ2-1): KAGVTQTPRYLIKTRGQQVTLSCSPISGHRSVSWYQQTPGQGLQFLFEYFSETQRNKGNFPGRFSGRQFSNSRSEMNVSTLELGDSALYLCASRHRVEEGNEQFFGPGTRLTVL.

J is TRBJ2-2 and V is TRBV9; 9 positions match TRBD1. After removal of 1 base from V and 4 bases from J, the junction contained 5 bases not matched to a gene. This CDR3 has 16 amino acids. Germline V gene data show CDR1 as SGDLS and CDR2 as YYNGEE. The CDR3 bases are TGTGCCAGCAGCGTAACAGGGGGCATCGGCACCGGGGAGCTGTTTTTT. Amino acid sequence: CASSVTGGIGTGELFF.

This chain connects TRBV7-8 to TRBJ2-4; tentatively, D is TRBD2 (7 bases). V gave up 5 bases and J gave up 0 bases, with 29 bases separating them. The CDR3 sequence is 21 residues long. CDR1 and CDR2 (germline): SGHVS, FQNEAQ. This CDR3 reads CASSPIRGGFSVGGAKNIQYF. CDR3 DNA: TGTGCCAGCAGCCCCATAAGGGGGGGCTTCTCGGTGGGGGGAGCCAAAAACATTCAGTACTTC.

This chain joins TRBV11-2 and TRBJ2-7; D perhaps matches TRBD1 (6 bases). The V gene's germline CDR1 is SGHAT and CDR2 FQNNGV. There are 14 residues in the CDR3. Trimming pared 3 bases from V and 0 bases from J, leaving 9 bases between. The CDR3 region is CASSFQGYSYEQYF. The CDR3 DNA is TGTGCCAGCAGCTTTCAGGGGTACTCCTACGAGCAGTACTTC. The complete variable domain, with remaining parts taken from reference TRBV11-2 and TRBJ2-7, reads EAGVAQSPRYKIIEKRQSVAFWCNPISGHATLYWYQQILGQGPKLLIQFQNNGVVDDSQLPKDRFSAERLKGVDSTLKIQPAKLEDSAVYLCASSFQGYSYEQYFGPGTRLTVT.

This chain uses TRBV15 with TRBJ2-7; TRBD2 might be the D (6 bases). Trimming pared 3 bases from V and 0 bases from J, leaving 18 bases between. Germline loops: CDR1 LNHNV, CDR2 YYDKDF (reference sequence). CDR3 length: 17 residues. The CDR3 is CATSREGRTDFSYEQYF. CDR3 coding DNA: TGTGCCACCAGCAGGGAAGGGAGGACTGACTTCTCCTACGAGCAGTACTTC. Full variable domain (outside the CDR3, taken from reference TRBV15 and TRBJ2-7): DAMVIQNPRYQVTQFGKPVTLSCSQTLNHNVMYWYQQKSSQAPKLLFHYYDKDFNNEADTPDNFQSRRPNTSFCFLDIRSPGLGDTAMYLCATSREGRTDFSYEQYFGPGTRLTVT.

The V gene is TRBV4-1, the J gene TRBJ1-3; no firm D call. This CDR3 region has 13 residues. Germline CDR1 is MGHRA and CDR2 is YSYEKL. V lost 2 bases and J lost 7, with 9 bases in between. In DNA, the CDR3 is TGCGCCAGCAGCCAATTGACTGTCAACACCATATATTTT. It yields the protein CASSQLTVNTIYF.

The chain's CDR3 is CASSQDRGVWYNEQFF. CDR3 sequence (DNA): TGCGCCAGCAGCCAAGATCGGGGTGTTTGGTACAATGAGCAGTTCTTC. The chain recombines TRBV4-3 with TRBJ2-1, with a weak D call TRBD2 (5 bases). Trimming shortened V by 0 bases and J by 4 bases, and 13 bases separated the two germline ends. CDR1 LGHNA and CDR2 YSLEER come from the germline V gene. This CDR3 comprises 16 residues.

The chain joins TRBV28 to TRBJ1-2; 7 bases fit TRBD1. The V and J ends lost 5 bases and 2 bases, in that order; junction bases with no gene match: 8. The germline gives CDR1 MDHEN, CDR2 SYDVKM. The CDR3 has 15 residues. CDR3 region: CASSGTERTNYGYTF. Written as DNA, the CDR3 is TGTGCCAGCAGTGGGACAGAGAGAACCAACTATGGCTACACCTTC.

The chain combines TRBV5-6 with TRBJ2-7, with 16 nucleotides matching TRBD2. This CDR3 region has 16 residues. Trimming at V came to 4 bases and at J to 6 bases, leaving 7 bases not matched to a gene. Germline-derived CDR1 and CDR2 are SGHDT and YYEEEE. The CDR3 nucleotides are TGTGCCAGCAGCCCCCGGGGGACTAGCGGGAGGGCCGAGCAGTACTTC. This codes for CASSPRGTSGRAEQYF.

The CDR3 DNA follows: TGCGCCAGCAGCTTGGGGGTAGCGGGAGCCTGGGAGCTGTTTTTT. It translates to CASSLGVAGAWELFF. The rearrangement links TRBV5-1 to TRBJ2-2; 9 bases align to TRBD2. V lost 0 bases and J lost 9; bases outside the gene matches: 6. CDR3 length: 15 amino acids. Germline lookup yields CDR1 SGHRS and CDR2 YFSETQ.

This sequence joins TRBV28 and TRBJ1-2; D unresolved. Germline values: CDR1 MDHEN, CDR2 SYDVKM. Trimming left V 2 bases short and J 0 bases short, with 4 bases between. The CDR3 sequence is 13 residues long. DNA for the CDR3: TGTGCCAGCAGTTTAGGAGCTAACTATGGCTACACCTTC. The encoded protein is CASSLGANYGYTF.

The chain recombines TRBV28 with TRBJ1-5; D unclear. The V gene lost 7 bases and the J gene lost 4 bases, with 11 bases spanning the gap. This CDR3 is built from 13 residues. From germline, CDR1 is MDHEN and CDR2 SYDVKM. CDR3 nucleotide sequence: TGTGCCAGCATTGTCGCGGGAAATCAGCCCCAGCATTTT. Amino acid sequence: CASIVAGNQPQHF.

The V and J genes are TRBV10-1 and TRBJ2-7; weak D call: TRBD1 (7 bases). The CDR3 spans 13 residues. The V gene lost 3 bases and the J gene lost 4 bases, with 10 bases spanning the gap. Per germline, CDR1 WNHNN and CDR2 SYGVQD (reference sequence). This CDR3 reads CASSDRGDYEQYF. DNA of the CDR3: TGCGCCAGCAGTGACAGGGGGGATTACGAGCAGTACTTC.

The chain links TRBV20-1 to TRBJ2-5; 8 bases are shared with TRBD2. Germline CDR1 is DFQATT and CDR2 is SNEGSKA (reference sequence). This CDR3 comprises 11 residues. Trimming cost V 6 bases and J 4 bases; bases outside gene matches: 1. The CDR3 loop reads CSAGGGETQYF. In DNA, the CDR3 is TGCAGTGCCGGGGGGGGAGAGACCCAGTACTTC.

The chain joins TRBV29-1 to TRBJ2-7, with 7 bases fitting TRBD1. CDR3 length equals 12 residues. Germline V gene data show CDR1 as SQVTM and CDR2 as ANQGSEA. V dropped 4 bases and J dropped 6; count of bases not matched to a gene: 6. CDR3 region: CSVGARDSEQYF. CDR3 bases: TGCAGCGTTGGCGCCAGGGACAGCGAGCAGTACTTC.

V is TRBV18 and J is TRBJ1-4, with D maybe TRBD1 (6 bases). Trimming stripped 4 bases from V and 3 bases from J, with 9 bases between. The germline gives CDR1 KGHSH, CDR2 LQKENI. The CDR3 spans 14 residues. The CDR3 protein is CASSLTGPNEKLFF. In DNA form, the CDR3 reads TGTGCCAGCTCACTGACAGGACCTAATGAAAAACTGTTTTTT.

The CDR3 region has the DNA TGTGCTAGTGGTTTGGTAGTAGGACGCGGGAGAAGTGAGCAGTTCTTC. Its translation is CASGLVVGRGRSEQFF. The chain joins TRBV12-5 to TRBJ2-1; 7 nucleotides agree with TRBD2. In germline, CDR1 is LGHNT, CDR2 FRNRAP. Germline trimming cut 0 bases from V and 9 bases from J; bases unmatched to any gene: 11. The CDR3 spans 16 residues.

V is TRBV2 and J is TRBJ1-6; D call uncertain. V was clipped by 7 bases and J by 5 bases, with 15 bases between them. Germline loops: CDR1 SNHLY, CDR2 FYNNEI. This CDR3 contains 15 residues. CDR3 bases: TGTGCCAGCACCGTCGGCGGCCTAGATAATTCACCCCTCCACTTT. This codes for CASTVGGLDNSPLHF.

This sequence joins TRBV4-2 and TRBJ1-5; maybe TRBD1 (6 bases). The CDR3 consists of 15 residues. Germline V gene sequence: CDR1 LGHNA, CDR2 YNFKEQ. The ends were cut back, 3 bases at V and 2 bases at J, with 11 bases in the middle. This CDR3 is CASSQEGGGNQPQHF. In nucleotides, the CDR3 is TGTGCCAGCAGCCAGGAAGGGGGAGGCAATCAGCCCCAGCATTTT.

This clone was seen a single time. The rearrangement uses TRBV5-1 and TRBJ2-7; possible D gene TRBD1, 5 bases. The CDR3 has 13 amino acids. Trimming stripped 2 bases from V and 5 bases from J, with 11 bases between. Germline CDR1 reads SGHRS; CDR2 reads YFSETQ. The CDR3 sequence: CASSLGQGNEQYF. CDR3 sequence (DNA): TGCGCCAGCAGCTTAGGGCAGGGCAACGAGCAGTACTTC.

The chain uses TRBV11-3 and TRBJ2-1; 15 nucleotides match TRBD2. The CDR3 sequence is 17 residues long. Germline assignment: CDR1 SGHNT and CDR2 YENEEA. J was trimmed by 6 bases and V by 4 bases; bases with no gene match: 7. The CDR3 reads CASSSRTSGRAVNEQFF. The CDR3 nucleotides are TGTGCCAGCAGCTCCAGGACTAGCGGGAGGGCCGTCAATGAGCAGTTCTTC.

The CDR3 nucleotides are TGCGCCCTTACCGGGACAGGGGGCAGCTACGAGCAGTACTTC. Amino acids: CALTGTGGSYEQYF. V and J are TRBV10-1 and TRBJ2-7, with TRBD1 identical over 12 bases. V dropped 11 bases and J dropped 3; count of bases not matched to a gene: 8. This CDR3 spans 14 amino acids. Germline loops: CDR1 WNHNN, CDR2 SYGVQD (reference sequence).

The rearrangement uses TRBV4-3 and TRBJ2-1; TRBD2 might be the D (6 bases). Germline V gene lookup returns CDR1 LGHNA and CDR2 YSLEER. V was clipped by 4 bases and J by 0 bases, with 10 bases between them. The CDR3 is 15 amino acids. The CDR3 sequence is CASSPETSSYNEQFF. As DNA, the CDR3 is TGCGCCAGCAGCCCCGAGACTAGCTCCTACAATGAGCAGTTCTTC.

The chain recombines TRBV6-6 with TRBJ2-7; 9 bases line up with TRBD1. V lost 4 bases and J lost 5; bases outside the gene matches: 9. Germline values: CDR1 MNHNY, CDR2 SVGAGI (reference sequence). This CDR3 spans 15 amino acids. The chain's CDR3 is CASSSKGQGWNEQYF. DNA for the CDR3: TGTGCCAGCAGTTCGAAAGGACAGGGGTGGAACGAGCAGTACTTC.

The gene calls are TRBV19 and TRBJ1-5; D is unresolved. The CDR3 runs 12 residues. Germline values: CDR1 LNHDA, CDR2 SQIVND (reference sequence). The V end lost 10 bases, the J end lost 6 bases, and 13 bases lay between the germline ends. The CDR3 nucleotides read TGTGCCACCACTTCGACGGGTCAGCCCCAGCATTTT. Protein: CATTSTGQPQHF. The whole variable domain, filled in from reference TRBV19 and TRBJ1-5, reads DGGITQSPKYLFRKEGQNVTLSCEQNLNHDAMYWYRQDPGQGLRLIYYSQIVNDFQKGDIAEGYSVSREKKESFPLTVTSAQKNPTAFYLCATTSTGQPQHFGDGTRLSIL.

This clone was recorded once. The chain recombines TRBV27 with TRBJ1-2; 8 bases line up with TRBD1. The CDR3 consists of 14 residues. In germline, CDR1 is MNHEY, CDR2 SMNVEV (reference sequence). Losses at the gene ends were 3 bases for V and 1 base for J; bases not matched to a gene: 1. In DNA, the CDR3 is TGTGCCAGCAGTTTTGACAGGGGTAACTATGGCTACACCTTC. Its protein is CASSFDRGNYGYTF.

The chain joins TRBV11-2 to TRBJ1-2, with 7 bases identical to TRBD1. The CDR3 contains 18 residues. The germline gives CDR1 SGHAT, CDR2 FQNNGV. J gave up 2 bases and V 1 base, and 13 bases lay outside the gene matches. CDR3 in amino acids: CASSLARTGRLSNYGYTF. The DNA for the CDR3 is TGTGCCAGCAGCTTAGCACGGACAGGACGCCTATCCAACTATGGCTACACCTTC.

The chain is built from TRBV27 and TRBJ1-1; D unclear. The CDR3 loop spans 15 amino acids. Germline V gene sequence: CDR1 MNHEY, CDR2 SMNVEV (reference sequence). V lost 4 bases to trimming and J lost 6 bases, with 18 bases between them. The CDR3 protein is CASSSPVTRGAEAFF. The CDR3 nucleotides are TGTGCCAGCAGTTCTCCCGTCACCCGGGGAGCTGAAGCTTTCTTT.

This clone has only one observation. V usage is TRBV11-3 and J usage is TRBJ2-1; 7 bases line up with TRBD2. Looked up from germline, CDR1 is SGHNT and CDR2 is YENEEA. This CDR3 has 13 residues. Trimming removed 5 bases from V and 13 bases from J; junction bases left unmatched: 11. In DNA form, the CDR3 reads TGTGCCAGCAGCCCCGACGCGGGAGTGGGTCAGTTCTTC. Translating gives CASSPDAGVGQFF.